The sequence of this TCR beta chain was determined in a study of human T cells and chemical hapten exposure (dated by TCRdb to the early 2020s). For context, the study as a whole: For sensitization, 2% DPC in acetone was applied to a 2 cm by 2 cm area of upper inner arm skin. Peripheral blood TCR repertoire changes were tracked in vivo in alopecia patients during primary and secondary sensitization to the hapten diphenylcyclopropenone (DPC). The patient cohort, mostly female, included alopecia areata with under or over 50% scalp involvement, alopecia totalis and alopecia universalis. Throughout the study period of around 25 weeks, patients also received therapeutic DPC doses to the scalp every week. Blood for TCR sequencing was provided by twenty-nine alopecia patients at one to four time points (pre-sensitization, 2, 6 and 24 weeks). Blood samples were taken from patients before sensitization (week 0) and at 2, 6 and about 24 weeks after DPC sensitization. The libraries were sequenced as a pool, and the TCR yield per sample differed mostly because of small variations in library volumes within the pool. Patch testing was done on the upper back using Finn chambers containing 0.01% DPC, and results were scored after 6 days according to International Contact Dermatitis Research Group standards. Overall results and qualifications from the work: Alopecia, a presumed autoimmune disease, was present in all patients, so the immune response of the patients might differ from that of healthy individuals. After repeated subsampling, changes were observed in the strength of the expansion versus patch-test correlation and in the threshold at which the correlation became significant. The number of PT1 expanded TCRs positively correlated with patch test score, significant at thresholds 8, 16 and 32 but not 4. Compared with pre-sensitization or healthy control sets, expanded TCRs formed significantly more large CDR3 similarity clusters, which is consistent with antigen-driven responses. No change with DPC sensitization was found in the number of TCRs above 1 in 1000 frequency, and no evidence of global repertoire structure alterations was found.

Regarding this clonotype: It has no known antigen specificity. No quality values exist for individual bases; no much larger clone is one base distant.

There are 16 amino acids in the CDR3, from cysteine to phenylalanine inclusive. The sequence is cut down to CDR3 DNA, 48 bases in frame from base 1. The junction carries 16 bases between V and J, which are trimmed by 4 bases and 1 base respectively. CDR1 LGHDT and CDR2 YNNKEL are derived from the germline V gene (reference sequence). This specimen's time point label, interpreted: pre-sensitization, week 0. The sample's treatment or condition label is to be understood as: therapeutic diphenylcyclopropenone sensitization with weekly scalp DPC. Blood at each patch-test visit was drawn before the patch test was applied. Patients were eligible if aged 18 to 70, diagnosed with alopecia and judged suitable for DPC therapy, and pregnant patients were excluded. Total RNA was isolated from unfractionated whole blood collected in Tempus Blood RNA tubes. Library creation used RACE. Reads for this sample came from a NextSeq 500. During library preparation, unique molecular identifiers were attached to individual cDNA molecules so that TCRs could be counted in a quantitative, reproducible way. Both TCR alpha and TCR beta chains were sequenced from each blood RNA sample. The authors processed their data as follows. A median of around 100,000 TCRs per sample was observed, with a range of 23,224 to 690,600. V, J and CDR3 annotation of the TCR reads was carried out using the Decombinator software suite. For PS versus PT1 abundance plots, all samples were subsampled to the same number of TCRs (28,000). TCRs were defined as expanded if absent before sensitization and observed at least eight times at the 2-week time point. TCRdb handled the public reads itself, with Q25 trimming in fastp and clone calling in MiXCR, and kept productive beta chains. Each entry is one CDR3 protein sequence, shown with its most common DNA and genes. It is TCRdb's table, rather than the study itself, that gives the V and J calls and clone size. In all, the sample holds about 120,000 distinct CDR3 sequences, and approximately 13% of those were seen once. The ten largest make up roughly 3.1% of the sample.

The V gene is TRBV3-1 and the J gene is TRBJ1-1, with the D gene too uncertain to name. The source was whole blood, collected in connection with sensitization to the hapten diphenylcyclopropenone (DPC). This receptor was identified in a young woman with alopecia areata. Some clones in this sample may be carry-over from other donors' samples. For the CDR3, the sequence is CASSLRLLRENTEAFF. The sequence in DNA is TGTGCCAGCAGCCTACGACTCCTTCGGGAGAACACTGAAGCTTTCTTT.